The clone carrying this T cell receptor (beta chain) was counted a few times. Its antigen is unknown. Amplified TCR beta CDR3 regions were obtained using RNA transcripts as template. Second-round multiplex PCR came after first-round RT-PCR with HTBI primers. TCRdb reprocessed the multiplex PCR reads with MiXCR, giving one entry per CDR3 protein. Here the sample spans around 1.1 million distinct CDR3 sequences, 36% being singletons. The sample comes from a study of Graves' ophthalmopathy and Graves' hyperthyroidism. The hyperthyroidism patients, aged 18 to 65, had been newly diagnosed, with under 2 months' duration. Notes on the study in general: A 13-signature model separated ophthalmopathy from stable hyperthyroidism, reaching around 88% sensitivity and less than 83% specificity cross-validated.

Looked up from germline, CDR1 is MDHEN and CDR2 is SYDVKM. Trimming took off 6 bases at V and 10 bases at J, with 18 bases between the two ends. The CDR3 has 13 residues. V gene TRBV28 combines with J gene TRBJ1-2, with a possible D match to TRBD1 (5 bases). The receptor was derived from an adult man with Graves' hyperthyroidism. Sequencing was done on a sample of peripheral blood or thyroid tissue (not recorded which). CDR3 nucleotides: TGTGCCAGCAGCTCCCTCCCGACAGTAACCTACACCTTC. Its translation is CASSSLPTVTYTF.